The rows below give T cell receptor beta chains drawn from one sample of a study of spatial heterogeneity in lung cancer. One entry per CDR3 protein results from TCRdb running MiXCR on the 5' RACE reads. The sample includes tens of thousands of distinct CDR3 sequences, around 7.3% of them seen just once. The material was PBMCs, obtained at surgery. The source of these receptors is a male donor with early-stage non-small cell lung cancer. Each CDR3 is given with its conserved first and last residue. A D gene is named only where the DNA matches it firmly. The size of a clone is reported for some rows only, either as once, few or many, or as a class for expanded clones.

j_gene,d_gene,v_gene,abundance,CDR3nt,CDR3aa
TRBJ2-2,-,TRBV5-1,-,TGCGCCAGCAGCTCCGCCTTTGGACAGTCAGCGAACACCGGGGAGCTGTTTTTT,CASSSAFGQSANTGELFF
TRBJ2-1,-,TRBV5-1,many,TGCGCCAGCAGCTTGGCGGGGTCCCCCTACAATGAGCAGTTCTTC,CASSLAGSPYNEQFF
TRBJ2-2,-,TRBV6-1,-,TGTGCCAGCAAACACCTTACTGCTATCACCGGGGAGCTGTTTTTT,CASKHLTAITGELFF
TRBJ2-1,TRBD1,TRBV29-1,many,TGCAGCGTCAGAAGACAGGGTTTAGAGGGCAATGAGCAGTTCTTC,CSVRRQGLEGNEQFF
TRBJ2-2,-,TRBV29-1,many,TGCAGCGGGGGGGCGGCCCACACCGGGGAGCTGTTTTTT,CSGGAAHTGELFF
TRBJ2-5,-,TRBV15,many,TGTGCCACCAGCAGAGTCCAAGAGACCCAGTACTTC,CATSRVQETQYF
TRBJ2-1,TRBD2,TRBV11-2,-,TGTGCCAGCGAGCTGGGGGGGAGGTTGGGCAATGAGCAGTTCTTC,CASELGGRLGNEQFF
TRBJ2-7,-,TRBV7-9,many,TGTGCCAGCACCGCCCGGGCCCTTGGACCCCACGAGCAGTACTTC,CASTARALGPHEQYF
TRBJ2-5,TRBD2,TRBV20-1,few,TGCAGTGCAGGACTAGCGGGAGTCCCAACCCAGTACTTC,CSAGLAGVPTQYF
TRBJ1-1,-,TRBV20-1,many,TGCAGTGCTAGATTGACCAACAGGGCGAACACTGAAGCTTTCTTT,CSARLTNRANTEAFF
TRBJ2-7,-,TRBV12-3/TRBV12-4,few,TGTGCCAGCAGTTTAAGCCAGCAGAAGTACTTC,CASSLSQQKYF
TRBJ1-6,-,TRBV12-3/TRBV12-4,-,TGTGCCAGCAGTTTAGCGAGGGGCGGAAATTCACCCCTCCACTTT,CASSLARGGNSPLHF
TRBJ2-3,-,TRBV4-1,many,TGCGCCAGCAGCCAAGTAGTGGATACGCAGTATTTT,CASSQVVDTQYF
TRBJ2-1,TRBD1,TRBV15,many,TGTGCCACCAGCCCGCGGACAGGATTGAACAATGAGCAGTTCTTC,CATSPRTGLNNEQFF